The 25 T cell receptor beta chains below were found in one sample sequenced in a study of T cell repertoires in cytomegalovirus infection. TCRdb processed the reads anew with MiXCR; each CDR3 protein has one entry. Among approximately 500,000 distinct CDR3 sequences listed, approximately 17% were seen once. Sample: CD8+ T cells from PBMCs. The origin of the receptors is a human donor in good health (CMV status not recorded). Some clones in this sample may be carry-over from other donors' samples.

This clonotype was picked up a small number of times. The CDR3 nucleotides read TGTGCCAGCAGCCGTTCGGCGGGGACAGGGAAAGAGACCCAGTACTTC. It codes for CASSRSAGTGKETQYF. The V call is TRBV9, the J call TRBJ2-5, with 9 bases identical to TRBD1. In germline, CDR1 is SGDLS, CDR2 YYNGEE. CDR3 size: 16 residues. V trimming: 4 bases; J trimming: 3 bases; junction bases outside the gene matches: 10.

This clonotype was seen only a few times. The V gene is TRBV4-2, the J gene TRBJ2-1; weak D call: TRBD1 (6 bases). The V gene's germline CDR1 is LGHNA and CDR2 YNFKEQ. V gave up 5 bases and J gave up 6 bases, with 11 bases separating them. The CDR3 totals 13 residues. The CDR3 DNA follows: TGTGCCAGCAGCACCTCGGACAGCAATGAGCAGTTCTTC. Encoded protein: CASSTSDSNEQFF.

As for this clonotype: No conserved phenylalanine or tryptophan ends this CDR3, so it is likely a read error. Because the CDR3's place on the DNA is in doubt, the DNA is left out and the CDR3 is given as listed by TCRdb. The chain's CDR3 is CASSLIPPKTSGPLLFS. V usage is TRBV11-3 and J usage is TRBJ2-3; no DNA check was done on the table's D call, TRBD2. The germline CDR1 and CDR2 sequences are SGHNT and YENEEA. Both ends counted, the CDR3 spans 17 residues.

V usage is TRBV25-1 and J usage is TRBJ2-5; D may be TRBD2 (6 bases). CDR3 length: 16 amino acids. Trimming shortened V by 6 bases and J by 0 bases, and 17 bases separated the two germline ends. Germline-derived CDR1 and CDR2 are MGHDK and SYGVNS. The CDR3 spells CASRALGGEYQETQYF. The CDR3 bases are TGTGCCAGCAGGGCGTTGGGAGGAGAGTACCAAGAGACCCAGTACTTC. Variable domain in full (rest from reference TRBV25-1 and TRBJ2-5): EADIYQTPRYLVIGTGKKITLECSQTMGHDKMYWYQQDPGMELHLIHYSYGVNSTEKGDLSSESTVSRIRTEHFPLTLESARPSHTSQYLCASRALGGEYQETQYFGPGTRLLVL.

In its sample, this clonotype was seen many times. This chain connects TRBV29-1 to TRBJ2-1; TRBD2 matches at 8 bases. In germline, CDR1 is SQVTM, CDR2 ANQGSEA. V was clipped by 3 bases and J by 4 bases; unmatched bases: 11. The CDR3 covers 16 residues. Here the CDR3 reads CSVEGVGRVSYNEQFF. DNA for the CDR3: TGCAGCGTTGAGGGTGTCGGGAGGGTTTCTTACAATGAGCAGTTCTTC.

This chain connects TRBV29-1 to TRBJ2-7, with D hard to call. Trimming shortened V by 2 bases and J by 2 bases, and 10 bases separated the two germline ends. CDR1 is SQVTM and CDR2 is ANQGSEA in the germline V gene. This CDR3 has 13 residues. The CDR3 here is CSVESCLAYEQYF. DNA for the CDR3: TGCAGCGTTGAAAGTTGTCTCGCCTACGAGCAGTACTTC.

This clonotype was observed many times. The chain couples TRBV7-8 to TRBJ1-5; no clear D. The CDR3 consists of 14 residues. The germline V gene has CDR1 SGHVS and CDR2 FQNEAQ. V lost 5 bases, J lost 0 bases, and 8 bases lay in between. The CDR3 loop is CASSPSYSNQPQHF. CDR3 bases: TGTGCCAGCAGCCCAAGTTATAGCAATCAGCCCCAGCATTTT.

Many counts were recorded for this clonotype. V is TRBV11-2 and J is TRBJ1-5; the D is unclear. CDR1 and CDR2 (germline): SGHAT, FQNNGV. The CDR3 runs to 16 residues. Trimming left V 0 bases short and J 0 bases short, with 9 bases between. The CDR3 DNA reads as TGTGCCAGCAGCTTAGATCGAGCAGATAGCAATCAGCCCCAGCATTTT. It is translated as CASSLDRADSNQPQHF.

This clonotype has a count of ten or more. The CDR3 DNA reads TGTGCCAGCAGCCCCGGACTAGCGGGAGTGGCAAATACGCAGTATTTT. Its translation: CASSPGLAGVANTQYF. The genes are TRBV9 and TRBJ2-3, with TRBD2 matching 13 bases. CDR1 is SGDLS, CDR2 YYNGEE, per germline. CDR3 length equals 16 residues. V lost 4 bases, J lost 7 bases, and 9 bases stayed unmatched.

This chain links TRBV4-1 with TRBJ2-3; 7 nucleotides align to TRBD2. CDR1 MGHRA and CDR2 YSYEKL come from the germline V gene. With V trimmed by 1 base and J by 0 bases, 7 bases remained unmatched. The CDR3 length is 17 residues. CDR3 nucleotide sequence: TGCGCCAGCAGCCAAGCAATCTTAGCGGGTAGCACAGATACGCAGTATTTT. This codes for CASSQAILAGSTDTQYF.

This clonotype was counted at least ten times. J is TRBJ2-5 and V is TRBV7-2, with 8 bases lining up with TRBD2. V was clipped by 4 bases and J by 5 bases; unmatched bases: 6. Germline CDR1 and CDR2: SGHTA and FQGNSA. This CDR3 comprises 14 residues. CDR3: CASSSGTSGETQYF. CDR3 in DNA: TGTGCCAGCAGCTCCGGGACTAGTGGCGAGACCCAGTACTTC.

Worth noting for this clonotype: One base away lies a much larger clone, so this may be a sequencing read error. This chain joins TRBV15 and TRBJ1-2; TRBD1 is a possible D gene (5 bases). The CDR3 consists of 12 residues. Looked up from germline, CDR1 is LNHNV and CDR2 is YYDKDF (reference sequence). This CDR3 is CATGRDAWGYTF. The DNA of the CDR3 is TGTGCCACCGGCAGGGACGCCTGGGGCTACACCTTC.

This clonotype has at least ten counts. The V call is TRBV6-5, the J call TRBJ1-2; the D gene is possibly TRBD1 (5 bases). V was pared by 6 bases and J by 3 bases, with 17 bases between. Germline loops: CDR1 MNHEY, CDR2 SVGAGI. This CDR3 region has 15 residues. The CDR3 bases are TGTGCCAGCAGGACGGGGGTGATCCTAGACTATGGCTACACCTTC. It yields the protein CASRTGVILDYGYTF.

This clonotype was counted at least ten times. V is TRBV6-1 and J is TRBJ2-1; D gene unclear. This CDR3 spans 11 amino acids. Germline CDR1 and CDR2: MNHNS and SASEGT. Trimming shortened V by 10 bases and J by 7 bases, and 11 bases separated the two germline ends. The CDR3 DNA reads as TGTGCCATCGACGCTCCAAATGAGCAGTTCTTC. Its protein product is CAIDAPNEQFF.

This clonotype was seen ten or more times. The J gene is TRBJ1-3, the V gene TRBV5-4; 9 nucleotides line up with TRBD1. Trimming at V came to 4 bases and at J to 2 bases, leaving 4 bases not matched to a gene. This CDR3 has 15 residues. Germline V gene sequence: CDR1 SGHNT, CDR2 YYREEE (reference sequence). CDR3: CASSTDRGTGNTIYF. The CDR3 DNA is TGTGCCAGCAGCACGGACAGGGGAACTGGAAACACCATATATTTT.

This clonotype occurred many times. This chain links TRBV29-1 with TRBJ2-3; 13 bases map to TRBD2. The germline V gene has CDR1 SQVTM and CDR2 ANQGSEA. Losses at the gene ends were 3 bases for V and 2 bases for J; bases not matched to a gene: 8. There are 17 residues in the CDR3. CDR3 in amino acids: CSVDGGLAGVYTDTQYF. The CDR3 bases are TGCAGCGTTGATGGAGGACTAGCGGGAGTCTACACAGATACGCAGTATTTT.

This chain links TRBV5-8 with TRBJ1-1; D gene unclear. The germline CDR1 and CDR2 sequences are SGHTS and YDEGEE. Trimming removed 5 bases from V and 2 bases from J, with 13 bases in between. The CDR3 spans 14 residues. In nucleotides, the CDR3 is TGTGCCAGCAGATGGGTGGGAGGTAACACTGAAGCTTTCTTT. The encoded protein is CASRWVGGNTEAFF.

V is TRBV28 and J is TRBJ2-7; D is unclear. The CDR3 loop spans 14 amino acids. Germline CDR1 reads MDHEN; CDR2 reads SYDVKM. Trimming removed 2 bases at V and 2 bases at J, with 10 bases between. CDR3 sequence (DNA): TGTGCCAGCAGTTTAACGCAGGAAACCTACGAGCAGTACTTC. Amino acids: CASSLTQETYEQYF.

CDR3 residues: CATPVTGNTIYF. The CDR3, as DNA: TGTGCCACCCCGGTAACTGGAAACACCATATATTTT. The V and J genes are TRBV2 and TRBJ1-3; D uncertain. Germline V gene sequence: CDR1 SNHLY, CDR2 FYNNEI. Deletions cut 10 bases from V and 2 bases from J, with 9 bases between. The CDR3 loop spans 12 amino acids.

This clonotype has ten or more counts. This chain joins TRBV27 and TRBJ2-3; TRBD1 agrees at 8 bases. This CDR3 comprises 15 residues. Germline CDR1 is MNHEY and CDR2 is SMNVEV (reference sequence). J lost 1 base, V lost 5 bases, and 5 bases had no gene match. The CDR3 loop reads CASSPRDRRTDTQYF. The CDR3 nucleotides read TGTGCCAGCAGTCCACGGGACAGGCGCACAGATACGCAGTATTTT.

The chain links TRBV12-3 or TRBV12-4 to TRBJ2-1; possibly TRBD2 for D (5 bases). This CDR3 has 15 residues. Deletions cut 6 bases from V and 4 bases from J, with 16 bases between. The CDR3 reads CASRERLSLYNEQFF. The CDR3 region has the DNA TGTGCCAGCAGGGAGCGGCTTTCCTTGTACAATGAGCAGTTCTTC.

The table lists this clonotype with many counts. The CDR3 sequence: CASSEEVPSGRPQNEQFF. The CDR3 DNA is TGTGCCAGCAGTGAAGAGGTCCCCAGCGGGAGGCCCCAGAATGAGCAGTTCTTC. The chain links TRBV6-1 to TRBJ2-1, with 9 bases matching TRBD2. The CDR3 has 18 amino acids. The germline V gene encodes CDR1 MNHNS and CDR2 SASEGT. V lost 1 base, J lost 7 bases, and 14 bases stayed unmatched.

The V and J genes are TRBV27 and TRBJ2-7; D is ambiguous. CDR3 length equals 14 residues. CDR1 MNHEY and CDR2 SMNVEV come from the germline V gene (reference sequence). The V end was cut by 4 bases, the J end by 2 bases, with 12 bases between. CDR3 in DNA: TGTGCCAGCAGTTCTCCGAGGAGCACCTACGAGCAGTACTTC. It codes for CASSSPRSTYEQYF.

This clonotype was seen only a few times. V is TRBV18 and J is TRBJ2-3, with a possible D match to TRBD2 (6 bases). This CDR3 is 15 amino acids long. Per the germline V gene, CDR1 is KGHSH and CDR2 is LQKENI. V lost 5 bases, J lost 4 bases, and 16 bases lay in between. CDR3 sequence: CASSWEGSGPDTQYF. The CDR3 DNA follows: TGTGCCAGCTCATGGGAAGGTAGCGGACCAGATACGCAGTATTTT.

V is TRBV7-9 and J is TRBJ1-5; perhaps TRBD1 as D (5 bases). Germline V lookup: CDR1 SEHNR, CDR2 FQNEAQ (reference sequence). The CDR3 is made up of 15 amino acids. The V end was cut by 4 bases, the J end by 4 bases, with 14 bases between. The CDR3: CASSSPLGPNQPQHF. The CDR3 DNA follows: TGTGCCAGCAGCTCGCCCCTGGGGCCAAATCAGCCCCAGCATTTT.